This T cell receptor beta chain appears in the sequencing data of a study of CD8 T cells in Susac syndrome. After extraction with the RNeasy kit, about 0.5 to 1 ug of the RNA was reverse transcribed using random hexamers. TCRdb reanalysed the immunoSEQ multiplex PCR reads using MiXCR and keeps one entry per CDR3 protein. The data show under 95,000 distinct CDR3 sequences, approximately 95% seen once. Patients with Susac syndrome met the recently defined diagnostic criteria for definite or probable disease. Points on this clonotype: No antigen is known for it.

Overall study results and limits: In Susac syndrome, CD8+ expansion was highest in TEMRA and active disease. Susac-specific public clones were found in total CD8+ and CD8+ TEMRA repertoires, numbering under 20 and five, respectively.

The sample was CD8+ T cells from PBMCs. This TCR derives from a human donor with Susac syndrome.

The CDR3 nucleotides are TGTGCCAGCAGCTTTCAAGCTAGAGTGAACACCGGGGAGCTGTTTTTT. It codes for CASSFQARVNTGELFF. The chain carries TRBV11-2 and TRBJ2-2; no definite D call. The CDR3 length is 16 residues. From germline, CDR1 is SGHAT and CDR2 FQNNGV. Trimming left V 3 bases short and J 1 base short, with 12 bases between.